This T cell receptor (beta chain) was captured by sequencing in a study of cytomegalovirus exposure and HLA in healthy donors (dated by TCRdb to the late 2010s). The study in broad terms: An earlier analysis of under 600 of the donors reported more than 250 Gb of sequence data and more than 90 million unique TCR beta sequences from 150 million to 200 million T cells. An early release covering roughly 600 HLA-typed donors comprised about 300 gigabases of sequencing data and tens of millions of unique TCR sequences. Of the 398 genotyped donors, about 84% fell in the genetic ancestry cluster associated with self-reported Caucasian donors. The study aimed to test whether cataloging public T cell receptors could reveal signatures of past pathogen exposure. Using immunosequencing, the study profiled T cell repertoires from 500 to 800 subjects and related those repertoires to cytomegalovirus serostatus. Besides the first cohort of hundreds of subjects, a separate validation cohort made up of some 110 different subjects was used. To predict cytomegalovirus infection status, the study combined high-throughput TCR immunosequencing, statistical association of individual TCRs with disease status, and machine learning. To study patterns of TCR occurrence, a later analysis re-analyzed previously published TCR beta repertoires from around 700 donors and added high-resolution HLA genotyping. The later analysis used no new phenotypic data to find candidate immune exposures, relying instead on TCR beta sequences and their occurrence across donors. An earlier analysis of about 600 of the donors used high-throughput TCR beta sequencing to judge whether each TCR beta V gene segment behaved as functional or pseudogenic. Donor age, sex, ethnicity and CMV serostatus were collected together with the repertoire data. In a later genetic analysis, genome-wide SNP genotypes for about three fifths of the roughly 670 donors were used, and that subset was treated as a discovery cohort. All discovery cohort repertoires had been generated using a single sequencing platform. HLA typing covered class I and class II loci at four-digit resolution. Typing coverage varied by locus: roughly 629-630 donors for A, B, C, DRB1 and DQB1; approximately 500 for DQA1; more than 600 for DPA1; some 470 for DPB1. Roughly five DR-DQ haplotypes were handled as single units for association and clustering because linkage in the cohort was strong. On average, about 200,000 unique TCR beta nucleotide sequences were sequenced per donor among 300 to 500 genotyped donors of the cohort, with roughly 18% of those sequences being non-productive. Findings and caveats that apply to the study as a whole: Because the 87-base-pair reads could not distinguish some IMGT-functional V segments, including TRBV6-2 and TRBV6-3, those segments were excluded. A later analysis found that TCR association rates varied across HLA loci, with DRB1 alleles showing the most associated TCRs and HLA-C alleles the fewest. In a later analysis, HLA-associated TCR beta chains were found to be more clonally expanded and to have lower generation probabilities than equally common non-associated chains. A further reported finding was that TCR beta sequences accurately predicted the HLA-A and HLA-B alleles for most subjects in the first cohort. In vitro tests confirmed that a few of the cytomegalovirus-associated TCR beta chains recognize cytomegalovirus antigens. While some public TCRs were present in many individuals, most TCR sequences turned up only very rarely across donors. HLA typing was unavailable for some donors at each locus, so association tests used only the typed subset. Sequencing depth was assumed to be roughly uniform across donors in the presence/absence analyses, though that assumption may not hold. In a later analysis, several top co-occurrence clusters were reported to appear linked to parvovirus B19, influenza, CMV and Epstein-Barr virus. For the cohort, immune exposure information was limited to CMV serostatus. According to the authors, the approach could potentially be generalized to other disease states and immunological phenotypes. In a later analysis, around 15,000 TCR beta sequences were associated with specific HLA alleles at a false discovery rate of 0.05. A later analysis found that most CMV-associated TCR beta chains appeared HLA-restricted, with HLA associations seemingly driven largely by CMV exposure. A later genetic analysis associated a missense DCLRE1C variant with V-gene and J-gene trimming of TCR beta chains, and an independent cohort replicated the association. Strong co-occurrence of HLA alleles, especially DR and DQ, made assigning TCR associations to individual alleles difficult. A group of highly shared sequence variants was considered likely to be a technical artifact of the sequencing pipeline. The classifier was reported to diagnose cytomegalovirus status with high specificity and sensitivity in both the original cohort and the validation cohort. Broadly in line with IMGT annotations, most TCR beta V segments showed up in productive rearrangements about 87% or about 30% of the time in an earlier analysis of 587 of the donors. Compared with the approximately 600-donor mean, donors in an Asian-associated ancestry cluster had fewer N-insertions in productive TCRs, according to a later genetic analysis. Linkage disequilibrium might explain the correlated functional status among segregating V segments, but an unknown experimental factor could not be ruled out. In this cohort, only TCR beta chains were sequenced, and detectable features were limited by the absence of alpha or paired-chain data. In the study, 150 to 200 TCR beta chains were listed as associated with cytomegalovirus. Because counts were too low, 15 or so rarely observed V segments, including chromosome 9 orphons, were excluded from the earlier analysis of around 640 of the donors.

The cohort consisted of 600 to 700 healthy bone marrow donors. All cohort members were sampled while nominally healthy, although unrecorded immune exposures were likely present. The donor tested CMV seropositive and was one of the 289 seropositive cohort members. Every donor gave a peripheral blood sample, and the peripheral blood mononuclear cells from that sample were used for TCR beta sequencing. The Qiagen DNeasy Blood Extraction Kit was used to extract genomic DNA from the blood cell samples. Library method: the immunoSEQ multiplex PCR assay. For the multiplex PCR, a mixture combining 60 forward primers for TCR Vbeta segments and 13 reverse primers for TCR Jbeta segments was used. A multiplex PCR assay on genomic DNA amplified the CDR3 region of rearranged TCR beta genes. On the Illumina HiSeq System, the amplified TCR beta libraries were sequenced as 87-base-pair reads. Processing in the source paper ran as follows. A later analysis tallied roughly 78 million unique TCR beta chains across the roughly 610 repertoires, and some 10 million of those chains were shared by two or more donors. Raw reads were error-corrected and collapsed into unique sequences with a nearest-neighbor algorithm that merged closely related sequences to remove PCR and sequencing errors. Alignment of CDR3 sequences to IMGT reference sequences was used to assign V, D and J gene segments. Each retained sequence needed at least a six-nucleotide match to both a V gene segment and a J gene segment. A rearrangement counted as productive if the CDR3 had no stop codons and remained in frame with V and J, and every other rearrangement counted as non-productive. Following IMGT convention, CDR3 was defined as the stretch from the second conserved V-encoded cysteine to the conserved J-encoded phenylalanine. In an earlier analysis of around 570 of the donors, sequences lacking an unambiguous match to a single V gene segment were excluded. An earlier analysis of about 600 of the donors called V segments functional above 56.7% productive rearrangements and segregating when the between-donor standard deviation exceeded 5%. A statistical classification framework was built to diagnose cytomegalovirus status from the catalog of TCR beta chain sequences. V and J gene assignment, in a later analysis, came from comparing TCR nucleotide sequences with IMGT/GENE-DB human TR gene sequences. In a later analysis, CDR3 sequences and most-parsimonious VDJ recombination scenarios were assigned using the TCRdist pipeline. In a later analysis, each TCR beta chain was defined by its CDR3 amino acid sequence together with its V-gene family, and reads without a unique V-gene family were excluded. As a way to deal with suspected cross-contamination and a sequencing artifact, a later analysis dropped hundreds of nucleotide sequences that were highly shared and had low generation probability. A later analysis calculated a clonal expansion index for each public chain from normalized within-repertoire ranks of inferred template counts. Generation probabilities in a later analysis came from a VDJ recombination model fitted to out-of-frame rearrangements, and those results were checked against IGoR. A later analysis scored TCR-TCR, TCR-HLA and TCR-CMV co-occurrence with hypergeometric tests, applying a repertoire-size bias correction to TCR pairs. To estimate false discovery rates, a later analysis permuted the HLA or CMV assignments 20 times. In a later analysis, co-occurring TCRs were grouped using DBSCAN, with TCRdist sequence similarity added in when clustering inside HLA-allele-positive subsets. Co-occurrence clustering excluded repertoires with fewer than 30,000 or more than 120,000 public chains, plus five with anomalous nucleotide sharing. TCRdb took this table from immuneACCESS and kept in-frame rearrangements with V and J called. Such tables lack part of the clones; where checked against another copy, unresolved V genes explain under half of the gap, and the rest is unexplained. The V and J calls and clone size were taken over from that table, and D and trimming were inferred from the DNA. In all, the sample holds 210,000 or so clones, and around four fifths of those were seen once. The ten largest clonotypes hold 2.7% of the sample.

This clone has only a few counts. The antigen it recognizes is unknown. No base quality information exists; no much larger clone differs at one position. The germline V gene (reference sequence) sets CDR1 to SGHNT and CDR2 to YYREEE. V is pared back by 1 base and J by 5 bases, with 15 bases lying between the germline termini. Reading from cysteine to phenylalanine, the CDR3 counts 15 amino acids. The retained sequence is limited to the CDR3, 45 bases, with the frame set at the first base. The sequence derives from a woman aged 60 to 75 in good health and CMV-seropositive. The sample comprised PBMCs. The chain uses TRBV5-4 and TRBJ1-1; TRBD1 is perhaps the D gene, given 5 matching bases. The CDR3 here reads CASSLPGGAETEAFF. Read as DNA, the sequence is TGTGCCAGCAGCTTGCCTGGCGGGGCGGAAACTGAAGCTTTCTTT.